Below, 20 T cell receptor beta chains from the same sample are listed, as sequenced in a study of blood T cell repertoires in COVID-19. The data were produced by immunoSEQ multiplex PCR, yet TCRdb's version contains in-frame clones alone and is incomplete. The data show roughly 150,000 clones, roughly 85% seen once. Input material: peripheral blood. The receptors originated from a human donor in a cohort sampled during active COVID-19.

CDR3 in amino acids: CAPPRETWSGPANYGYTF. In DNA form, the CDR3 reads TGTGCCCCACCCAGGGAAACTTGGTCAGGTCCTGCTAACTATGGCTACACCTTC. V gene TRBV19 combines with J gene TRBJ1-2; perhaps TRBD1 as D (5 bases). The V end was cut by 11 bases, the J end by 0 bases, with 28 bases between. CDR3 size: 18 residues. Germline V CDR1 and CDR2: LNHDA, SQIVND (reference sequence). Supplemented by reference TRBV19 and TRBJ1-2, the full variable domain reads DGGITQSPKYLFRKEGQNVTLSCEQNLNHDAMYWYRQDPGQGLRLIYYSQIVNDFQKGDIAEGYSVSREKKESFPLTVTSAQKNPTAFYLCAPPRETWSGPANYGYTFGSGTRLTVV.

J is TRBJ1-1 and V is TRBV5-1; 10 bases line up with TRBD1. The trim removed 6 bases at V and 1 base at J, leaving 3 bases unmatched. Germline-derived CDR1 and CDR2 are SGHRS and YFSETQ. CDR3 length: 14 residues. Here the CDR3 reads CASKGTGENTEAFF. The DNA of the CDR3 is TGCGCCAGCAAAGGGACAGGGGAGAACACTGAAGCTTTCTTT.

The genes are TRBV6-5 and TRBJ2-7; a weak D match, TRBD1 (6 bases). V was cut by 5 bases and J by 3 bases, with 11 bases left in between. Germline CDR1 and CDR2: MNHEY and SVGAGI. This CDR3 spans 13 amino acids. The CDR3 region has the DNA TGTGCCAGCAGTCGACAGGCCTACTACGAGCAGTACTTC. Translating gives CASSRQAYYEQYF.

The chain uses TRBV6-5 and TRBJ1-5; D is unclear. V was pared by 4 bases and J by 4 bases, with 11 bases between. The CDR3 consists of 14 residues. Germline CDR1 MNHEY, CDR2 SVGAGI. CDR3 sequence reads: CASSSQGLNQPQHF. The CDR3 DNA sequence: TGTGCCAGCAGTTCCCAAGGACTGAATCAGCCCCAGCATTTT.

The J gene is TRBJ2-5, the V gene TRBV6-5, with TRBD2 identical over 7 bases. There are 15 residues in the CDR3. V shed 7 bases and J 3 bases; nucleotides not matched to a gene: 11. Germline CDR1 and CDR2: MNHEY and SVGAGI. CDR3 amino acids: CASTSLAPGKETQYF. The CDR3 coding sequence is TGTGCCAGCACATCACTAGCGCCAGGAAAAGAGACCCAGTACTTC.

This clone was seen a single time. The chain links TRBV18 to TRBJ1-2; D gene ambiguous. Between the trimmed V and J ends, which lost 3 bases and 4 bases, there was a span of 9 bases. CDR3 size: 13 residues. CDR1 is KGHSH and CDR2 is LQKENI in the germline V gene. The DNA of the CDR3 is TGTGCCAGCTCACCCGGGTCTTTCTATGGCTACACCTTC. Its protein product is CASSPGSFYGYTF.

The genes are TRBV29-1 and TRBJ1-1, with 10 bases that match TRBD1. Per the germline V gene, CDR1 is SQVTM and CDR2 is ANQGSEA. Unmatched junction bases numbered 10, after V lost 4 bases and J lost 5 bases. This CDR3 spans 15 amino acids. In nucleotides, the CDR3 is TGCAGCGTTGTCCAGACAGGGGGCGCTGGGACTGAAGCTTTCTTT. It yields the protein CSVVQTGGAGTEAFF.

The CDR3 spells CASTSFQVTASPLHF. The CDR3 DNA sequence: TGTGCCAGCACTTCCTTTCAGGTGACGGCTTCACCCCTCCACTTT. The chain is built from TRBV6-5 and TRBJ1-6; D ambiguous. CDR1 MNHEY and CDR2 SVGAGI come from the germline V gene. The V end was cut by 7 bases, the J end by 9 bases, with 19 bases between. This CDR3 is 15 amino acids long.

This chain links TRBV14 with TRBJ1-3; the match to TRBD1 covers 7 bases. The V gene end was trimmed by 4 bases and the J gene end by 1 base; junction bases not matched to a gene: 4. The germline CDR1 and CDR2 sequences are SGHDN and FVKESK. The CDR3 runs 15 residues. The CDR3 region has the DNA TGTGCCAGCAGCCTGTACAGGGGTTCTGGAAACACCATATATTTT. Amino acids: CASSLYRGSGNTIYF.

Only a few counts were recorded for this clone. The chain has TRBV3-1 (or the pseudogene TRBV3-2) and TRBJ2-7; the D is unclear. The V end lost 3 bases, the J end lost 2 bases, and 11 bases lay between the germline ends. The germline V gene has CDR1 LGHDT and CDR2 YNNKEL (reference sequence). The CDR3 runs 14 residues. CDR3 in amino acids: CASSQAQVPYEQYF. For the CDR3, the DNA is TGTGCCAGCAGCCAGGCCCAGGTCCCCTACGAGCAGTACTTC.

The chain employs TRBV5-1 and TRBJ2-5; D is perhaps TRBD1 (5 bases). Germline loops: CDR1 SGHRS, CDR2 YFSETQ. With 2 bases removed from V and 1 base from J, the gap between germline ends came to 18 bases. CDR3 size: 17 residues. The CDR3 DNA reads TGCGCCAGCAGCTTAGAAGGGGCTAATCAAGGCCAAGAGACCCAGTACTTC. This encodes CASSLEGANQGQETQYF.

This chain links TRBV9 with TRBJ2-2; no clear D gene. Germline V gene sequence: CDR1 SGDLS, CDR2 YYNGEE. The CDR3 has 16 residues. With 0 bases removed from V and 5 bases from J, the gap between germline ends came to 14 bases. CDR3 sequence reads: CASSVVATPRTGELFF. As DNA, the CDR3 is TGTGCCAGCAGCGTAGTGGCAACGCCTCGTACCGGGGAGCTGTTTTTT.

This rearrangement joins TRBV7-2 to TRBJ2-2, with 8 bases that match TRBD2. With 2 bases clipped from V and 7 bases from J, the junction kept 6 bases outside the gene matches. CDR1 is SGHTA and CDR2 is FQGNSA in the germline V gene. The CDR3 is 15 amino acids. CDR3 residues: CASSLNGGAVGELFF. The CDR3 DNA follows: TGTGCCAGCAGCTTAAACGGGGGGGCCGTCGGGGAGCTGTTTTTT. Drawing the rest from reference TRBV7-2 and TRBJ2-2, the complete variable domain is GAGVSQSPSNKVTEKGKDVELRCDPISGHTALYWYRQSLGQGLEFLIYFQGNSAPDKSGLPSDRFSAERTGGSVSTLTIQRTQQEDSAVYLCASSLNGGAVGELFFGEGSRLTVL.

This chain joins TRBV5-1 and TRBJ2-5; D may be TRBD1 (5 bases). V lost 0 bases and J lost 6, with 12 bases in between. Germline V CDR1 and CDR2: SGHRS, YFSETQ. The CDR3 contains 14 residues. The DNA for the CDR3 is TGCGCCAGCAGCTTGGAGCCAGGGAAGCAGACCCAGTACTTC. Translating it yields CASSLEPGKQTQYF.

This sequence joins TRBV5-1 and TRBJ2-7; 10 bases line up with TRBD2. The CDR3 has 18 amino acids. Germline CDR1 reads SGHRS; CDR2 reads YFSETQ. V lost 2 bases, J lost 4 bases, and 15 bases stayed unmatched. For the CDR3, the DNA is TGCGCCAGCAGCTTTAATCTCGTGGGTAGCGGGGGGTCTTACGAGCAGTACTTC. Translating gives CASSFNLVGSGGSYEQYF.

This clone was observed a few times. The V call is TRBV11-2, the J call TRBJ1-1; 9 nucleotides align to TRBD1. The CDR3 consists of 16 residues. The V segment lost 1 base and the J segment 4 bases; nucleotides outside the gene matches: 7. The germline V gene has CDR1 SGHAT and CDR2 FQNNGV. This CDR3 reads CASSLVRGQGRTEAFF. The CDR3 DNA reads TGTGCCAGCAGCTTAGTTCGGGGACAGGGTCGCACTGAAGCTTTCTTT.

The chain is built from TRBV5-1 and TRBJ1-2; TRBD1 matches at 7 bases. This CDR3 region has 15 residues. CDR1 is SGHRS, CDR2 YFSETQ, per germline. Germline trimming cut 3 bases from V and 4 bases from J; bases unmatched to any gene: 9. This CDR3 is CASSSLDRSGYGYTF. CDR3 sequence (DNA): TGCGCCAGCAGCTCCCTGGACAGGAGCGGCTATGGCTACACCTTC. The full variable domain, with the rest looked up from reference TRBV5-1 and TRBJ1-2, is KAGVTQTPRYLIKTRGQQVTLSCSPISGHRSVSWYQQTPGQGLQFLFEYFSETQRNKGNFPGRFSGRQFSNSRSEMNVSTLELGDSALYLCASSSLDRSGYGYTFGSGTRLTVV.

This clone was seen only once. The rearrangement joins TRBV7-9 to TRBJ1-1; the match to TRBD1 covers 7 bases. This CDR3 contains 16 residues. Germline V lookup: CDR1 SEHNR, CDR2 FQNEAQ (reference sequence). Germline trimming cut 2 bases from V and 3 bases from J; bases unmatched to any gene: 9. CDR3 in DNA: TGTGCCAGCAGCTTACCCCCAGGGGGAGGTGACACTGAAGCTTTCTTT. Residues: CASSLPPGGGDTEAFF.

V is TRBV5-1 and J is TRBJ2-1, with 7 bases identical to TRBD1. The length of the CDR3 is 18 residues. Unmatched junction bases numbered 9, after V lost 0 bases and J lost 0 bases. Germline V gene lookup returns CDR1 SGHRS and CDR2 YFSETQ. CDR3 bases: TGCGCCAGCAGCTTGGCCCCGACAGGGAGCCTCTCCTACAATGAGCAGTTCTTC. Translated: CASSLAPTGSLSYNEQFF.

The CDR3 protein is CASSSGGTLAFF. The CDR3, as DNA: TGTGCCAGCAGTTCAGGCGGGACTCTAGCTTTCTTT. This chain links TRBV28 with TRBJ1-1; TRBD1 is a possible D gene (5 bases). There are 12 residues in the CDR3. The V gene lost 4 bases and the J gene lost 10 bases, with 13 bases spanning the gap. Per germline, CDR1 MDHEN and CDR2 SYDVKM.